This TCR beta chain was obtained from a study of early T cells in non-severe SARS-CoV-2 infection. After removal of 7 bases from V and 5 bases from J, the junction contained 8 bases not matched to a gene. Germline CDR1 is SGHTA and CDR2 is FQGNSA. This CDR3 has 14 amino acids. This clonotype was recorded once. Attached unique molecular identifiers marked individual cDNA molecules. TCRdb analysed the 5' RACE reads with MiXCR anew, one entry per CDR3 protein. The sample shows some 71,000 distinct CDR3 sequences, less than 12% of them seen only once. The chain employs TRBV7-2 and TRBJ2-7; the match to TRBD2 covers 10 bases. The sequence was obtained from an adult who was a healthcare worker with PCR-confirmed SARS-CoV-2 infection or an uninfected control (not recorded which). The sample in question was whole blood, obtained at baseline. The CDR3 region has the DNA TGTGCCAGCACCCGAGGGACTAGCGAACACGAGCAGTACTTC. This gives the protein CASTRGTSEHEQYF.